This TCR beta chain emerged from a study of regulatory T cells in long-lasting Graves disease. Germline trimming cut 7 bases from V and 1 base from J; bases unmatched to any gene: 12. Germline loops: CDR1 LNHDA, CDR2 SQIVND (reference sequence). The CDR3 runs to 16 residues. As to time point: persistent/refractory GD, antithyroid drugs over 5 years with positive TRAb. Preparation of the TCR library used RNA extracted from PBMCs. Enrollment of patients was through an endocrinology department in Xi'an, China. Relying on iRepertoire HTBI primers and Arm-PCR of CDR3 regions, the team built TCR beta libraries. TCRdb reprocessed the multiplex PCR reads via MiXCR and lists one record per CDR3 protein. The sample holds 400,000 to 450,000 distinct CDR3 sequences, around 20% seen once.

The chain employs TRBV19 and TRBJ1-1; 7 bases match TRBD1. The input for sequencing was peripheral blood mononuclear cells (PBMCs), taken when the disease was refractory, from a patient treated with antithyroid drugs. The clonotype comes from a female donor with Graves disease. This CDR3 is CASIPPKGAGNTEAFF. The CDR3 bases are TGTGCCAGTATCCCGCCCAAGGGGGCCGGGAACACTGAAGCTTTCTTT.